This T cell receptor (beta chain) was recovered during a study of tumor and adjacent non-tumor tissue in lung cancer. Study-level background: The cohort had roughly 11 adenocarcinoma, a couple of squamous cell and 1 small cell patients. Patients were aged about 30 to 80, approximately 11 men and roughly five women, stage I to III.

TCRbeta libraries were built with three rounds of nested PCR, modified from ARM-PCR. TCRdb reanalysed the multiplex PCR reads using MiXCR and keeps one entry per CDR3 protein. The sample lists about 80,000 distinct CDR3 sequences; 65% to 75% were seen once. The length of the CDR3 is 13 residues. No cell sorting was done before RNA was extracted from the tissue. Chemotherapy-naive patients with new lung cancer underwent thoracic surgery in China, August–November 2014. Notes on this clonotype: The target antigen is unknown. One end of the junction does not line up with germline, which may come from a read error.

Notes on the study in general: Top 100 clones took a larger repertoire share in normal lung.

The rearrangement uses TRBV12-3 or TRBV12-4 and TRBJ1-2; possibly TRBD1 for D (5 bases). The receptor comes from an older woman with non-small cell lung cancer. Sequencing was carried out using lung tumor tissue. CDR3 sequence: CASTETVLYGYTF. In nucleotides, the CDR3 is TGTGCCAGCACCGAGACAGTCCTCTATGGCTATACCTTC.